This TCR beta chain was recovered during a study of CD8 T cells in Susac syndrome. Roughly 0.45 to 1 ug RNA was reverse transcribed with random hexamers. In TCRdb, the immunoSEQ multiplex PCR reads were re-called with MiXCR into one record per CDR3 protein. The table lists 250,000 to 300,000 distinct CDR3 sequences, about nine tenths of them singletons. TEMRA cells were FACS-enriched, and CD8+ and CD4+ T cells were isolated negatively. This clonotype was obtained from a human donor with multiple sclerosis. Sequenced input: CD8+ T cells from PBMCs.

CDR3 nucleotides: TGTGCCAGCAGCTTCGGGGTAGGTTCCTACGAGCAGTACTTC. The encoded protein is CASSFGVGSYEQYF. The chain recombines TRBV5-4 with TRBJ2-7; tentative D call: TRBD2 (5 bases). This CDR3 comprises 14 residues. Trimming pared 2 bases from V and 1 base from J, leaving 10 bases between. Germline V gives CDR1 SGHNT, CDR2 YYREEE (reference sequence).